This is a list of T cell receptor beta chains from one sample in a study of T cell responses to AZD1222 COVID-19 vaccine. This table comes from immunoSEQ multiplex PCR, and its TCRdb copy is limited to in-frame clones, with some not included. Of 200,000 or so clones in the sample, just over 90% are singletons; the top ten hold roughly 0.99%. The sample in question was peripheral blood, obtained on day 0 of MenACWY control vaccination. These receptor sequences come from an adult in good health. The CDR3 runs from the conserved cysteine through the conserved F or W. Fields, in order: J gene, V gene, clone size, D gene, CDR3 protein, CDR3 DNA. A D gene is named only where the DNA matches it firmly. For some rows the clone size is stated as once, few or many, or as a class when expanded; others skip it.

TRBJ2-7	TRBV6-1	once	.	CASSEIRTNYEQYF	TGTGCCAGCAGTGAAATAAGGACGAACTACGAGCAGTACTTC
TRBJ1-1	TRBV6-2/TRBV6-3	.	.	CASSSEQWRTEAFF	TGTGCCAGCAGCTCGGAACAGTGGCGCACTGAAGCTTTCTTT
TRBJ1-5	TRBV27	.	.	CASRQDRNQPQHF	TGTGCCAGCAGGCAAGACAGGAATCAGCCCCAGCATTTT
TRBJ2-2	TRBV27	.	.	CASSFIRSTGELFF	TGTGCCAGCAGTTTTATCAGGTCTACCGGGGAGCTGTTTTTT
TRBJ2-3	TRBV4-2	once	.	CASSQDGKDTQYF	TGTGCCAGCAGCCAAGATGGGAAAGATACGCAGTATTTT
TRBJ2-2	TRBV10-2	.	TRBD2	CASSEMAGGATGGELFF	TGCGCCAGCAGTGAGATGGCCGGGGGGGCCACTGGCGGGGAGCTGTTTTTT
TRBJ2-2	TRBV4-2	.	.	CASSQETRLNTGELFF	TGTGCCAGCAGCCAAGAGACAAGATTGAACACCGGGGAGCTGTTTTTT
TRBJ2-1	TRBV12-5	.	TRBD2	CASGPSGGIYNEQFF	TGTGCTAGTGGTCCCAGCGGGGGGATCTACAATGAGCAGTTCTTC
TRBJ1-4	TRBV3-1/TRBV3-2	.	TRBD1	CASRQTGIGEKLFF	TGTGCCAGCAGGCAGACAGGGATTGGTGAAAAACTGTTTTTT
TRBJ1-2	TRBV12-3/TRBV12-4	.	.	CASRRGQAYGYTF	TGTGCCAGCAGGAGGGGTCAGGCCTATGGCTACACCTTC
TRBJ1-6	TRBV5-5	.	TRBD1	CASSWGQGTSSPLHF	TGTGCCAGCAGCTGGGGACAGGGGACAAGTTCACCCCTCCACTTT
TRBJ1-2	TRBV6-2/TRBV6-3	once	.	CASSPDGPYGYTF	TGTGCCAGCAGTCCCGACGGACCCTATGGCTACACCTTC
TRBJ1-2	TRBV19	.	.	CASSQDGVYGYTF	TGTGCCAGTAGCCAGGACGGAGTCTATGGCTACACCTTC
TRBJ1-6	TRBV19	.	.	CASSKASVGLKSSYNSPLHF	TGTGCCAGTAGCAAAGCGTCCGTGGGACTTAAGAGCTCCTATAATTCACCCCTCCACTTT
TRBJ1-2	TRBV7-9	.	.	CASSWATLPLPGYTF	TGTGCCAGCAGCTGGGCGACCCTTCCCCTTCCTGGCTACACCTTC
TRBJ1-6	TRBV6-2/TRBV6-3	.	.	CASSYSTGASPLHF	TGTGCCAGCAGTTACTCGACCGGGGCATCACCCCTCCACTTT